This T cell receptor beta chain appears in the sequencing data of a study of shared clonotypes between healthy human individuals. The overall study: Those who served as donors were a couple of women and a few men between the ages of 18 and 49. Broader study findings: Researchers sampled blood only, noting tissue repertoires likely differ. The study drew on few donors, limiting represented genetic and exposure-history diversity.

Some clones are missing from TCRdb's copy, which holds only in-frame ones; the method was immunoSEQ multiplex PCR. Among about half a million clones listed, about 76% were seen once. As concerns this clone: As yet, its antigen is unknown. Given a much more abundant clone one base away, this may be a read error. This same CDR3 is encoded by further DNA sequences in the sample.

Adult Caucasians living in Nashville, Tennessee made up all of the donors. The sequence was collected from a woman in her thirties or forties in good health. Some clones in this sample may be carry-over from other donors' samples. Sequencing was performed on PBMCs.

The CDR3 spells CASSLSVSTDTQYF. The CDR3 DNA reads TGTGCCAGCAGTTTATCGGTGAGCACAGATACGCAGTATTTT. The chain carries TRBV27 and TRBJ2-3; D gene unclear. CDR1 MNHEY and CDR2 SMNVEV come from the germline V gene (reference sequence). V shed 0 bases and J shed 0 bases, with 4 bases lying between them. The CDR3 spans 14 residues.